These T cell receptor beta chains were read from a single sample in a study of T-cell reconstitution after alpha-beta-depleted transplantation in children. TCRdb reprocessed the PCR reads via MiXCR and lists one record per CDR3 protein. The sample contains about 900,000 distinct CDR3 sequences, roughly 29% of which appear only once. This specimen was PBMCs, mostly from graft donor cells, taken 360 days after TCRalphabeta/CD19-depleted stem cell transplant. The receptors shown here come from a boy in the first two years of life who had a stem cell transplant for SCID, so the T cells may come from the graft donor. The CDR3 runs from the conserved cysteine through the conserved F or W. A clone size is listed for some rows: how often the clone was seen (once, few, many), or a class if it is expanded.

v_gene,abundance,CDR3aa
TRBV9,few,CASSFTGESYEQYF
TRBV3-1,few,CASSQESRTNNEQFF
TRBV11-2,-,CASSQTKIYGRTPNTEAFF
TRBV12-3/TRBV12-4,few,CASSRTGTVDTQYF
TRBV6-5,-,CASSSRGQGDEKLFF
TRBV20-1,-,CSASEGTFTLYGYTF
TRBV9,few,CASSPEGDRRQETQYF
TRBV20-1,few,CSARLSLNYGYTF
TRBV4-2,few,CASSQQGLNREHLNNEQFF
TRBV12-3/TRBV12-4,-,CASTLYTGGGSNEQFF
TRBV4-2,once,CASSSSMVAGGTSAKNIQYF
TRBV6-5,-,CASSYSYTGKNIQYF
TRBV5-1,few,CASSLAQRGGLDTQYF
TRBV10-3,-,CAIRAGTGIDEQYF
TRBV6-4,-,CASFRPRRPHIKNIQYF
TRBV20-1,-,CSARDVSGTGKNIQYF
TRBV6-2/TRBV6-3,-,CASSYSVGAQYF
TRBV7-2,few,CASSKNFAGGELFF
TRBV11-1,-,CASSLATWGQGSYNEQFF
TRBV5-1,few,CASSLASGLQPQHF
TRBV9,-,CASSVGSPGPNEQYF
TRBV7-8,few,CASSLEDFEAFF
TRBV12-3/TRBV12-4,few,CASSAPGLAGNNEQFF
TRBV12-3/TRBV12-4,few,CASSLGHLEVDGYTF
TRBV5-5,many,CASSFAGGYEQYF
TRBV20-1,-,CCARPSGFPSYEQYF
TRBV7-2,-,CASSFGTSGAEQFF
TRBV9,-,CASSVDRGLNTGELFF
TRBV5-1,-,CASSLDGDSSQPQHF
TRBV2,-,CASSEQPLRDTQYF
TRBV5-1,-,CASSLGRWTGGENTEAFF
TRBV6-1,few,CASSSPGLANEKLFF
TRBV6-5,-,CASSYGRSGNTIYF
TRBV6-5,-,CASRYSGTGVYEQYF
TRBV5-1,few,CASSLVGSGNEKLFF
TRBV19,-,CASSIGPVPHRVNTEAFF
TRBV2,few,CASSAPGGDGYTF
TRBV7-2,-,CASSSPVGLASYNEQFF
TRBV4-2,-,CASSQVERGLRNEQFF
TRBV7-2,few,CASSPYQQGGETQYF
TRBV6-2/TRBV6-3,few,CASSYRVHEQYF
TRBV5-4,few,CASTSLPNEQFF
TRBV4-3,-,CASSQDSAGGLYGYTF
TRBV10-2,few,CASRDWTSDAFF
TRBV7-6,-,CASSPNFDEQYF
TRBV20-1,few,CSARRQAQPSTGYTF
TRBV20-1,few,CSARARAEAFF
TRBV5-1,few,CASSPDLNTDTQYF
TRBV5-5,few,CASSSMDRVRTEQFF
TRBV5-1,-,CASSLAGRHSYEQYF
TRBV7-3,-,CASSLTPLLNSPLHF
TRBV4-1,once,CASSQFSTGPNEQFF
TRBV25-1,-,CASSEIQGDRGEAFF
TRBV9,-,CASSPDGAVGTGELFF
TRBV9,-,CASSPSLGGATYEQYF
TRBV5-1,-,CASSGTGAFTGELFF
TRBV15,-,CATSRAVEIYSYNEQFF